The clone carrying this TCR beta chain showed up many times. What it recognizes is unknown. The data are from a study of T cells in Graves' hyperthyroidism and ophthalmopathy. Diagnosing involved the use of clinical symptoms, serum thyroxine and TRAb, thyroid ultrasound and orbital computed tomography. Out of less than 12 ml of fresh peripheral blood came the PBMCs. This CDR3 has 16 amino acids. From germline, CDR1 is SGHAT and CDR2 FQNNGV. Trimming pared 0 bases from V and 5 bases from J, leaving 16 bases between. The investigators amplified TCR beta CDR3 regions from RNA transcripts. The HTBI primer set served for first-round RT-PCR of the TCR CDR3. TCRdb recomputed calls from the multiplex PCR reads with MiXCR, one row per CDR3 protein. The top ten clones hold around 17% of a sample with 480,000 or so distinct CDR3 sequences, about an eighth of them seen once. General observations from the study: Ophthalmopathy was distinguished from stable hyperthyroidism by 13 V-J signatures.

The receptor comes from a woman aged 18-29 years with Graves' hyperthyroidism. Sample: blood. The chain uses TRBV11-2 and TRBJ1-2; D possibly corresponds to TRBD1 (6 bases). The CDR3 spells CASSLDYTGRSYGYTF. CDR3 DNA sequence: TGTGCCAGCAGCTTAGATTACACAGGGAGATCGTATGGCTACACCTTC.